Below are 13 T cell receptor beta chains sequenced from a single sample in a study of blood T cells in healthy people across ages. Next came a second PCR, run for about 7 to 11 cycles, which used a sample-barcoded 5' primer along with a J-beta primer mix. TCRdb ran MiXCR on the 5' RACE reads and lists one entry per CDR3 protein. The sample lists some 690,000 distinct CDR3 sequences, about 24% occurring once. Sequences were obtained from blood. The receptors originated from a man in his 70s in good health.

The chain joins TRBV10-3 to TRBJ2-5, with a possible D match to TRBD2 (6 bases). The V gene lost 9 bases and the J gene lost 2 bases, with 16 bases spanning the gap. The V gene's germline CDR1 is ENHRY and CDR2 SYGVKD. The CDR3 runs to 14 residues. The CDR3 reads CAIRSGEFQETQYF. CDR3 in DNA: TGTGCCATTAGGTCGGGGGAATTTCAAGAGACCCAGTACTTC.

The chain employs TRBV29-1 and TRBJ2-2; D possibly corresponds to TRBD2 (5 bases). V gave up 5 bases and J gave up 2 bases, with 9 bases separating them. The CDR3 is 13 residues long. Germline lookup yields CDR1 SQVTM and CDR2 ANQGSEA. CDR3: CSVRLQNTGELFF. CDR3 DNA: TGCAGCGTTAGACTACAAAACACCGGGGAGCTGTTTTTT.

This clonotype turned up a few times. V is TRBV6-6 and J is TRBJ1-2; D remains ambiguous. CDR3 size: 12 residues. V lost 2 bases to trimming and J lost 5 bases, with 6 bases between them. Germline CDR1 reads MNHNY; CDR2 reads SVGAGI (reference sequence). Here the CDR3 reads CASSYTRYGYTF. The CDR3 DNA follows: TGTGCCAGCAGTTACACGCGGTATGGCTACACCTTC.

This clonotype has more than one count but fewer than ten. One junction end disagrees with the germline gene, perhaps due to a read error. The chain couples TRBV19 to TRBJ2-2; TRBD2 might be the D (6 bases). This CDR3 has 15 amino acids. The germline V gene has CDR1 LNHDA and CDR2 SQIVND (reference sequence). The CDR3 is CASSVPGVGTGELFF. DNA of the CDR3: TGTGCCAGTAGTGTCCCGGGGGTAGGGACCGGGGAGCTGTTCTTT.

The V gene is TRBV4-1, the J gene TRBJ2-7, with TRBD1 matching over 9 bases. V lost 5 bases and J lost 4; bases outside the gene matches: 9. The length of the CDR3 is 15 residues. Germline CDR1 MGHRA, CDR2 YSYEKL. As DNA, the CDR3 is TGCGCCAGCAGCGCCCCCGGGACAGGGAGTTACGAGCAGTACTTC. Protein: CASSAPGTGSYEQYF.

This clonotype was counted ten times or more. In nucleotides, the CDR3 is TGTGCCAGCAGCAAAGAGGTACCACTAGCCTACGAGCAGTACGTC. Translated, it gives CASSKEVPLAYEQYV. V usage is TRBV21-1 and J usage is TRBJ2-7; the D call of TRBD2 is as the table states it, not checked on the DNA. TRBV21-1 is annotated as a pseudogene. The CDR3 spans 15 residues.

This clonotype has more than one count but fewer than ten. V gene TRBV14 combines with J gene TRBJ2-1; D unresolved. The CDR3 totals 15 residues. With 3 bases removed from V and 4 bases from J, the gap between germline ends came to 13 bases. The germline V gene has CDR1 SGHDN and CDR2 FVKESK. The CDR3 sequence: CASSQPLRSYNEQFF. The CDR3 nucleotides read TGTGCCAGCAGCCAGCCCTTAAGAAGTTACAATGAGCAGTTCTTC.

A few counts support this clonotype. The chain combines TRBV7-2 with TRBJ1-2, with TRBD1 as a possible D gene (6 bases). The germline CDR1 and CDR2 sequences are SGHTA and FQGNSA. V lost 2 bases, J lost 0 bases, and 13 bases lay in between. CDR3 length: 16 residues. CDR3 DNA sequence: TGTGCCAGCAGCTTAACACGGGACACCTCTAACTATGGCTACACCTTC. Protein: CASSLTRDTSNYGYTF.

There are many counts of this clonotype. The CDR3, as DNA: TGTGCCAGCAGTTGGGGGTCAGCCTTCAGCAATCAGCCCCAGCATTTT. Translated, it gives CASSWGSAFSNQPQHF. This chain connects TRBV6-2 or TRBV6-3 to TRBJ1-5, with a weak D call TRBD1 (5 bases). Germline V gene sequence: CDR1 MNHEY, CDR2 SVGEGT. This CDR3 contains 16 residues. Trimming stripped 4 bases from V and 1 base from J, with 14 bases between.

The V and J genes are TRBV5-1 and TRBJ1-1, with TRBD1 matching 10 bases. The CDR3 runs 16 residues. CDR1 and CDR2 from the germline V gene are SGHRS and YFSETQ. After removal of 3 bases from V and 4 bases from J, the junction contained 9 bases not matched to a gene. The DNA of the CDR3 is TGCGCCAGCAGCTCCCACCCCGGGACAGGGGTCACTGAAGCTTTCTTT. Protein product: CASSSHPGTGVTEAFF.

This clonotype was seen a single time. CDR3 loop: CASSVGRATDTQYF. The CDR3, as DNA: TGTGCCAGCAGTGTAGGGCGGGCAACAGATACGCAGTATTTT. The J gene is TRBJ2-3, the V gene TRBV25-1, with D possibly being TRBD2 (5 bases). Germline V gives CDR1 MGHDK, CDR2 SYGVNS. The CDR3 consists of 14 residues. Trimming took off 4 bases at V and 3 bases at J, with 11 bases between the two ends.

The DNA for the CDR3 is TGTGCCAGCAGTTTAATGGGTCCCGAGCAGTACTTC. Protein product: CASSLMGPEQYF. The rearrangement joins TRBV12-3 or TRBV12-4 to TRBJ2-7; no clear D gene. CDR3 length: 12 residues. V shed 2 bases and J shed 6 bases, with 8 bases lying between them.

The chain joins TRBV3-1 to TRBJ2-7; 12 bases fit TRBD2. With V trimmed by 8 bases and J by 9 bases, 14 bases remained unmatched. The germline V gene encodes CDR1 LGHDT and CDR2 YNNKEL (reference sequence). The length of the CDR3 is 15 residues. The DNA for the CDR3 is TGTGCCAGCTCGGGAGGACTAGCGGGGAGGGATGTGCAGTACTTC. Encoded protein: CASSGGLAGRDVQYF.